Each of the 24 T cell receptor beta chains below was sequenced from the same sample in a study of T cell repertoires in cytomegalovirus infection (dated by TCRdb to 2018 to 2020). The treatment or condition label, read with the paper, signifies: in vitro stimulation with specific CMV peptide epitopes to enrich CMV-specific T cells. Their target antigens are unknown. TCRdb records Illumina HiSeq 1500 as the sequencer. TCRdb itself trimmed the public reads at Q25 with fastp, ran MiXCR and retained productive beta chains. Rows are unified per CDR3 protein, each entry keeping the most common DNA and genes. The sample table shows around 430,000 distinct CDR3 sequences, and 40% to 50% are seen once. The ten top clones hold roughly two fifths of the sample. The sequences come from cultured PBMCs, collected from culture after CMV antigen stimulation. Receptors originate from a human donor in good health (CMV status not recorded). Some clones in this sample may be carry-over from other donors' samples.

The CDR3, as DNA: TGTGCCACCAGTGATTCCAGACAGGGGGACTACGAGCAGTACTTC. Its translation is CATSDSRQGDYEQYF. The V call is TRBV24-1, the J call TRBJ2-7, with TRBD1 identical over 9 bases. Germline V lookup: CDR1 KGHDR, CDR2 SFDVKD. CDR3 length equals 15 residues. The J segment lost 3 bases and the V segment lost 2 bases, leaving 4 bases of the junction unmatched.

V and J are TRBV7-2 and TRBJ1-2, with D possibly being TRBD1 (6 bases). This CDR3 spans 14 amino acids. V lost 1 base to trimming and J lost 7 bases, with 13 bases between them. CDR1 SGHTA and CDR2 FQGNSA come from the germline V gene. The CDR3 is CASSLDRGRTGYTF. DNA for the CDR3: TGTGCCAGCAGCTTAGATCGGGGGCGGACTGGCTACACCTTC.

The V call is TRBV6-5, the J call TRBJ1-6, with D perhaps matching TRBD1 (5 bases). The CDR3 is 15 amino acids. The V end lost 6 bases, the J end lost 0 bases, and 9 bases lay between the germline ends. Germline V gene lookup returns CDR1 MNHEY and CDR2 SVGAGI. CDR3 DNA: TGTGCCAGCAGCCCAGGGTTCTCCTATAATTCACCCCTCCACTTT. This sequence encodes CASSPGFSYNSPLHF.

The rearrangement uses TRBV7-2 and TRBJ2-1, with TRBD1 as a possible D gene (5 bases). This CDR3 comprises 16 residues. Trimming shortened V by 5 bases and J by 2 bases, and 16 bases separated the two germline ends. Germline CDR1 reads SGHTA; CDR2 reads FQGNSA. The CDR3 DNA reads TGTGCCAGCAGCCTGGACGGACATCCAACCTACAATGAGCAGTTCTTC. Its protein product is CASSLDGHPTYNEQFF.

This clonotype was seen a few times. The chain has TRBV12-3 or TRBV12-4 and TRBJ2-3; 8 bases align to TRBD1. V was pared by 6 bases and J by 6 bases, with 8 bases of the junction left unmatched. The CDR3 has 14 residues. The CDR3 bases are TGTGCCAGCAGCTCCAGGACAGGGCGGGATACGCAGTATTTT. Protein product: CASSSRTGRDTQYF.

This clonotype appeared a single time. This sequence joins TRBV3-1 and TRBJ1-2; D is unresolved. Trimming stripped 1 base from V and 6 bases from J, with 9 bases between. Germline V gene data show CDR1 as LGHDT and CDR2 as YNNKEL (reference sequence). This CDR3 contains 13 residues. The CDR3 DNA sequence: TGTGCCAGCAGCCAAGTTCGCCGGGATGGCTACACCTTC. As protein: CASSQVRRDGYTF.

V usage is TRBV18 and J usage is TRBJ2-3; TRBD2 might be the D (7 bases). In germline, CDR1 is KGHSH, CDR2 LQKENI. Trimming removed 3 bases at V and 3 bases at J, with 10 bases between. The CDR3 is 14 residues long. CDR3 bases: TGTGCCAGCTCACCGGGGGGGCGGACAGATACGCAGTATTTT. It codes for CASSPGGRTDTQYF.

The chain recombines TRBV7-9 with TRBJ2-1; 7 bases are a match to TRBD2. V dropped 2 bases and J dropped 4; count of bases not matched to a gene: 8. Germline CDR1 is SEHNR and CDR2 is FQNEAQ (reference sequence). CDR3 size: 16 residues. Written as DNA, the CDR3 is TGTGCCAGCAGCTTACTGGGGGGGGAATTTTACAATGAGCAGTTCTTC. As protein: CASSLLGGEFYNEQFF.

This clonotype has just one count. The rearrangement uses TRBV6-5 and TRBJ2-7; D could derive from TRBD1 or TRBD2 (6 bases each). Germline values: CDR1 MNHEY, CDR2 SVGAGI. This CDR3 has 13 amino acids. The V end was cut by 6 bases, the J end by 5 bases, with 14 bases between. CDR3 nucleotides: TGTGCCAGCAGGAAGGACGGGGGCCACGAGCAGTACTTC. The encoded protein is CASRKDGGHEQYF.

This clonotype was counted a few times. The chain recombines TRBV6-6 with TRBJ2-1, with 10 nucleotides matching TRBD1. Germline lookup yields CDR1 MNHNY and CDR2 SVGAGI (reference sequence). The trim removed 8 bases at V and 2 bases at J, leaving 6 bases unmatched. CDR3 length: 15 residues. CDR3 amino acids: CASVPGTGAYNEQFF. CDR3 DNA: TGTGCCAGCGTCCCCGGGACAGGGGCCTACAATGAGCAGTTCTTC.

This clonotype was seen only a few times. The chain joins TRBV10-3 to TRBJ2-3; 12 bases fit TRBD2. From germline, CDR1 is ENHRY and CDR2 SYGVKD. The CDR3 has 18 amino acids. V shed 6 bases and J 0 bases; nucleotides not matched to a gene: 10. Written as DNA, the CDR3 is TGTGCCATCAGCCTGACCGGGACTAGCGGGCTTAGCACAGATACGCAGTATTTT. Translated, it gives CAISLTGTSGLSTDTQYF.

The gene calls are TRBV20-1 and TRBJ1-2; TRBD1 agrees at 10 bases. V shed 7 bases and J 7 bases; nucleotides not matched to a gene: 3. The germline gives CDR1 DFQATT, CDR2 SNEGSKA (reference sequence). There are 11 residues in the CDR3. The chain's CDR3 is CSVDRGPGYTF. The CDR3 bases are TGCAGTGTTGACAGGGGGCCTGGCTACACCTTC.

This clonotype was found once. The chain employs TRBV20-1 and TRBJ1-2, with D unclear. The CDR3 loop spans 11 amino acids. V lost 6 bases and J 2 bases, leaving 7 bases between the germline ends. CDR1 is DFQATT and CDR2 is SNEGSKA in the germline V gene (reference sequence). In nucleotides, the CDR3 is TGCAGTGCGGAAGTAAACTATGGCTACACCTTC. Residues: CSAEVNYGYTF.

The V and J genes are TRBV5-3 and TRBJ1-3; the D is unclear. TRBV5-3 is an ORF, with its function uncertain. The CDR3 loop spans 13 amino acids. V shed 8 bases and J shed 3 bases, with 12 bases lying between them. CDR3 coding DNA: TGTGCCAGCGGGTCGTACGATGGAAACACCATATATTTT. This encodes CASGSYDGNTIYF.

The chain carries TRBV27 and TRBJ1-6; weak D call: TRBD1 (5 bases). Trimming shortened V by 3 bases and J by 0 bases, and 12 bases separated the two germline ends. The CDR3 is 17 residues long. Per germline, CDR1 MNHEY and CDR2 SMNVEV (reference sequence). The DNA for the CDR3 is TGTGCCAGCAGTTTTAGCAGGGCGAGCTCCTATAATTCACCCCTCCACTTT. Its protein is CASSFSRASSYNSPLHF.

This clonotype has just a few counts. The chain carries TRBV12-3 or TRBV12-4 and TRBJ2-7; D tentatively fits TRBD1 or TRBD2 (5 bases each). CDR3 size: 15 residues. With 3 bases removed from V and 3 bases from J, the gap between germline ends came to 15 bases. This CDR3 is CASSFGVRDDYEQYF. The CDR3 region has the DNA TGTGCCAGCAGTTTCGGGGTCCGGGACGACTACGAGCAGTACTTC.

In its sample, this clonotype was seen a few times. The gene calls are TRBV12-3 or TRBV12-4 and TRBJ2-2, with D tentatively TRBD2 (6 bases). Trimming cost V 4 bases and J 8 bases, with 11 bases left between them. The CDR3 runs 13 residues. This chain's CDR3 is CASSYIGGGELFF. CDR3 coding DNA: TGTGCCAGCAGTTACATAGGAGGGGGGGAGCTGTTTTTT.

The rearrangement joins TRBV7-2 to TRBJ2-5; D unresolved. Germline-derived CDR1 and CDR2 are SGHTA and FQGNSA. The V end was cut by 6 bases, the J end by 5 bases, with 10 bases between. The CDR3 loop spans 12 amino acids. The CDR3 DNA follows: TGTGCCAGCAGGTCAGCATCGGAGACCCAGTACTTC. Translating it yields CASRSASETQYF.

V gene TRBV20-1 combines with J gene TRBJ1-4, with D unresolved. Germline values: CDR1 DFQATT, CDR2 SNEGSKA (reference sequence). Trimming cost V 2 bases and J 5 bases, with 9 bases left between them. This CDR3 is built from 13 residues. CDR3 DNA: TGCAGTGCTAGACGCGATACCAATGAAAAACTGTTTTTT. Amino acid sequence: CSARRDTNEKLFF.

The chain carries TRBV2 and TRBJ1-5; possibly TRBD1 for D (6 bases). The CDR3 length is 13 residues. Trimming removed 7 bases from V and 0 bases from J, with 7 bases in between. Germline CDR1 reads SNHLY; CDR2 reads FYNNEI. The DNA for the CDR3 is TGTGCCAGCAAGACAGGTAGCAATCAGCCCCAGCATTTT. It translates to CASKTGSNQPQHF.

This rearrangement joins TRBV7-8 to TRBJ2-1; weak D call: TRBD1 (5 bases). V dropped 5 bases and J dropped 4 bases, with 15 bases sitting between them. Looked up from germline, CDR1 is SGHVS and CDR2 is FQNEAQ. This CDR3 is built from 15 residues. This CDR3 is CASSPSRAPYNEQFF. In DNA, the CDR3 is TGTGCCAGCAGCCCCAGCAGGGCGCCTTACAATGAGCAGTTCTTC.

This clonotype has a single count. The chain employs TRBV20-1 and TRBJ2-1; D perhaps matches TRBD2 (5 bases). Germline loops: CDR1 DFQATT, CDR2 SNEGSKA (reference sequence). This CDR3 has 12 amino acids. Trimming took off 6 bases at V and 5 bases at J, with 11 bases between the two ends. The CDR3 DNA reads TGCAGTGCAGGAAGAGGGAACAATGAGCAGTTCTTC. It specifies CSAGRGNNEQFF.

J is TRBJ2-7 and V is TRBV7-2, with TRBD2 identical over 10 bases. CDR1 is SGHTA, CDR2 FQGNSA, per germline. The CDR3 consists of 15 residues. Unmatched junction bases numbered 6, after V lost 5 bases and J lost 2 bases. The CDR3 sequence: CASSPSGGSTYEQYF. The CDR3 coding sequence is TGTGCCAGCAGCCCTAGCGGGGGATCGACCTACGAGCAGTACTTC.

In nucleotides, the CDR3 is TGTGCCAGCAGTTACATTCCCACTAGCCTGAACACCGGGGAGCTGTTTTTT. Amino acid sequence: CASSYIPTSLNTGELFF. The chain couples TRBV6-2 or TRBV6-3 to TRBJ2-2; perhaps TRBD2 as D (6 bases). This CDR3 region has 17 residues. Germline CDR1 MNHEY, CDR2 SVGEGT. Trimming removed 2 bases at V and 1 base at J, with 14 bases between.